This is a list of T cell receptor beta chains from one sample in a study of blood T cell repertoires in COVID-19. Produced via immunoSEQ multiplex PCR; TCRdb's table is partial and in-frame only. The sample includes some 170,000 clones, approximately 80% of them seen just once. The sequenced sample consisted of PBMCs or T cells enriched from blood (not recorded which). The receptors originated from a man aged 45-65 years who had recovered from COVID-19. CDR3s include the opening cysteine and the closing phenylalanine or tryptophan. The order of the fields is J gene, D gene, V gene, clone size, CDR3 protein, CDR3 DNA. D genes are given only for firm matches. Size values are once, few and many counts, or a class for expanded clones, and some rows have none.

J: TRBJ2-1
D: TRBD2
V: TRBV29-1
size: -
CDR3: CSVVRAKSGGLRNEQFF
DNA: TGCAGCGTTGTACGGGCTAAGTCGGGGGGGCTCCGCAATGAGCAGTTCTTC

J: TRBJ1-2
D: TRBD1
V: TRBV13
size: -
CDR3: CASSGQGYGYTF
DNA: TGTGCCAGCAGCGGACAGGGTTATGGCTACACCTTC

J: TRBJ1-1
D: -
V: TRBV28
size: -
CDR3: CASSKQRNTEAFF
DNA: TGTGCCAGCAGTAAACAGAGGAACACTGAAGCTTTCTTT

J: TRBJ1-5
D: TRBD1
V: TRBV9
size: once
CDR3: CASSAGQGGQPQHF
DNA: TGTGCCAGCAGCGCGGGACAGGGAGGTCAGCCCCAGCATTTT

J: TRBJ1-5
D: -
V: TRBV5-4
size: -
CDR3: CASSFGGAHQPQHF
DNA: TGTGCCAGCAGCTTCGGCGGAGCCCATCAGCCCCAGCATTTT

J: TRBJ1-6
D: -
V: TRBV4-1
size: few
CDR3: CASSQDPQGGNSPLHF
DNA: TGCGCCAGCAGCCAAGATCCCCAGGGCGGAAATTCACCCCTCCACTTT

J: TRBJ2-1
D: TRBD2
V: TRBV30
size: -
CDR3: CALGGGGLNEQFF
DNA: TGTGCCCTGGGTGGCGGGGGACTCAATGAGCAGTTCTTC

J: TRBJ1-1
D: -
V: TRBV27
size: -
CDR3: CASSFSTRRRDTEAFF
DNA: TGTGCCAGCAGTTTTAGTACTCGCAGGAGGGACACTGAAGCTTTCTTT

J: TRBJ1-2
D: -
V: TRBV30
size: few
CDR3: CAWTPGSLNYYGYTF
DNA: TGTGCCTGGACACCCGGGTCCTTAAATTACTATGGCTACACCTTC

J: TRBJ1-1
D: TRBD1
V: TRBV6-5
size: -
CDR3: CASTLTGGSEAFF
DNA: TGTGCCAGCACTCTTACAGGGGGCTCTGAAGCTTTCTTT

J: TRBJ2-7
D: -
V: TRBV4-1
size: once
CDR3: CASSQAAGYEQYF
DNA: TGCGCCAGCAGCCAAGCGGCGGGGTACGAGCAGTACTTC

J: TRBJ1-5
D: -
V: TRBV12-3/TRBV12-4
size: -
CDR3: CASSLRNQPQHF
DNA: TGTGCCAGCAGTTTGAGGAATCAGCCCCAGCATTTT

J: TRBJ1-1
D: -
V: TRBV19
size: -
CDR3: CATREGWTEAFF
DNA: TGTGCCACCAGGGAGGGTTGGACTGAAGCTTTCTTT

J: TRBJ1-1
D: TRBD1
V: TRBV25-1
size: few
CDR3: CASSEWRDSTEAFF
DNA: TGTGCCAGCAGTGAATGGAGGGACAGCACTGAAGCTTTCTTT

J: TRBJ2-3
D: TRBD2
V: TRBV5-1
size: -
CDR3: CASSLVVAGRTDTQYF
DNA: TGCGCCAGCAGCTTGGTGGTAGCGGGACGCACAGATACGCAGTATTTT

J: TRBJ1-2
D: -
V: TRBV5-1
size: -
CDR3: CASSPSTTSNYGYTF
DNA: TGCGCCAGCAGCCCCTCGACAACTTCTAACTATGGCTACACCTTC

J: TRBJ2-1
D: TRBD2
V: TRBV7-7
size: -
CDR3: CASSPRLSGGSYNEQFF
DNA: TGTGCCAGCAGCCCACGACTAAGCGGGGGGTCTTACAATGAGCAGTTCTTC

J: TRBJ2-3
D: TRBD2
V: TRBV28
size: -
CDR3: CASRSKRGGSTDTQYF
DNA: TGTGCCAGCAGATCTAAGCGGGGGGGCAGCACAGATACGCAGTATTTT

J: TRBJ2-2
D: -
V: TRBV11-2
size: -
CDR3: CASSLGRSANTGELFF
DNA: TGTGCCAGCAGCTTAGGGCGGTCGGCGAACACCGGGGAGCTGTTTTTT

J: TRBJ1-4
D: -
V: TRBV5-1
size: -
CDR3: CASSRVATNEKLFF
DNA: TGCGCCAGCAGCCGGGTTGCAACTAATGAAAAACTGTTTTTT

J: TRBJ2-1
D: TRBD2
V: TRBV6-2/TRBV6-3
size: -
CDR3: CASSYRSSGGNEQFF
DNA: TGTGCCAGCAGTTACAGGTCTAGCGGGGGTAATGAGCAGTTCTTC

J: TRBJ2-1
D: -
V: TRBV24-1
size: many
CDR3: CATSDCPMWGGSNEQFF
DNA: TGTGCCACCAGTGATTGCCCTATGTGGGGCGGCTCCAATGAGCAGTTCTTC

J: TRBJ2-6
D: TRBD1
V: TRBV18
size: -
CDR3: CASSQGTVGSLWGANVLTF
DNA: TGTGCCAGCTCACAAGGGACAGTGGGGTCTCTCTGGGGGGCCAACGTCCTGACTTTC

J: TRBJ2-5
D: TRBD2
V: TRBV11-2
size: -
CDR3: CASRRLAGDQETQYF
DNA: TGTGCCAGCAGACGACTAGCGGGGGACCAAGAGACCCAGTACTTC

J: TRBJ1-2
D: TRBD1
V: TRBV5-5
size: -
CDR3: CASSTGTGNYGYTF
DNA: TGTGCCAGCAGCACCGGGACAGGGAACTATGGCTACACCTTC

J: TRBJ2-3
D: -
V: TRBV7-2
size: -
CDR3: CASSPNPRADTQYF
DNA: TGTGCCAGCAGCCCTAACCCCCGCGCAGATACGCAGTATTTT

J: TRBJ1-5
D: -
V: TRBV2
size: -
CDR3: CASSLEFNQPQHF
DNA: TGTGCCAGCAGTTTGGAGTTTAATCAGCCCCAGCATTTT

J: TRBJ1-4
D: TRBD1
V: TRBV28
size: -
CDR3: CASSTRTGGNEKLFF
DNA: TGTGCCAGCAGTACCCGGACAGGGGGGAATGAAAAACTGTTTTTT

J: TRBJ1-2
D: -
V: TRBV4-1
size: -
CDR3: CASSQAVRQSYGYTF
DNA: TGCGCCAGCAGCCAAGCGGTAAGACAGTCGTATGGCTACACCTTC

J: TRBJ2-1
D: -
V: TRBV18
size: -
CDR3: CASSPLGRGDNEQFF
DNA: TGTGCCAGCTCACCATTGGGCAGGGGGGACAATGAGCAGTTCTTC

J: TRBJ1-6
D: -
V: TRBV19
size: -
CDR3: CASSIERTLIPAGSSTSPLHF
DNA: TGTGCCAGTAGTATCGAAAGGACATTAATTCCCGCCGGGTCTTCGACTTCACCCCTCCACTTT

J: TRBJ2-3
D: TRBD1
V: TRBV4-1
size: -
CDR3: CASSLRQGATDTQYF
DNA: TGCGCCAGCAGCCTCCGACAGGGGGCGACAGATACGCAGTATTTT